This T cell receptor (beta chain) was documented in a study of read filtering for tumor transcriptome and immune sequencing. Study-level background: By R-ISS, stages I, II and III held approximately 8, 16 and 7 patients. Whole-transcriptome libraries were prepared after DNase treatment.

Notes on the study in general: Dropping single-read clonotypes raised IR-seq and RNA-seq shared-clonotype correlation.

This clonotype was observed many times. Antigen: not known. Molecular barcoded adaptors covering alpha/delta and beta/gamma chains were used on approximately 400 ng RNA. A single record per CDR3 protein comes from TCRdb applying MiXCR to the reads. Of under 150,000 distinct CDR3 sequences listed, approximately 13% are singletons. This TCR came from a donor aged 40 or older with multiple myeloma. Sequenced: a population of CD138-negative cells sorted from bone marrow.

The CDR3 nucleotides are TGCAGCGGTATTCCCAGGGGGCTCAATGAGCAGTTCTTC. Translating it yields CSGIPRGLNEQFF. The rearrangement links TRBV29-1 to TRBJ2-1; 8 bases agree with TRBD1. Trimming cost V 7 bases and J 6 bases; bases outside gene matches: 8. The germline V gene has CDR1 SQVTM and CDR2 ANQGSEA. This CDR3 spans 13 amino acids.